Below, 25 T cell receptor beta chains from the same sample are listed, as sequenced in a study of T cell repertoires in cytomegalovirus infection. Via MiXCR, TCRdb re-called the reads, giving one row per CDR3 protein. The sample holds around 260,000 distinct CDR3 sequences, roughly 25% seen once. The sample consisted of PBMCs. These receptors came from a human donor in good health (CMV status not recorded). Some clones in this sample may be carry-over from other donors' samples.

This clonotype was recorded many times. The V and J genes are TRBV7-2 and TRBJ2-6; D uncertain. Per germline, CDR1 SGHTA and CDR2 FQGNSA. There are 17 residues in the CDR3. Trimming took 2 bases from V and 0 from J, leaving 11 bases between them. Here the CDR3 DNA reads TGTGCCAGCAGCTTAAGGAGATTGACCTCTGGGGCCAACGTCCTGACTTTC. Amino acid sequence: CASSLRRLTSGANVLTF.

The chain is built from TRBV20-1 and TRBJ2-1, with D uncertain. Trimming left V 3 bases short and J 5 bases short, with 11 bases between. There are 13 residues in the CDR3. Looked up from germline, CDR1 is DFQATT and CDR2 is SNEGSKA (reference sequence). CDR3: CSARPNNNNEQFF. CDR3 coding DNA: TGCAGTGCTAGGCCAAATAACAACAATGAGCAGTTCTTC.

The chain joins TRBV7-9 to TRBJ1-2; D gene uncertain. The germline V and J ends were trimmed by 1 base and 8 bases, with 11 bases remaining between them. The CDR3 contains 13 residues. Germline V lookup: CDR1 SEHNR, CDR2 FQNEAQ (reference sequence). The CDR3: CASSLDDNAGYTF. The DNA for the CDR3 is TGTGCCAGCAGCTTAGACGACAACGCCGGCTACACCTTC.

This clonotype was detected only once. The chain carries TRBV7-2 and TRBJ1-4; D gene unclear. This CDR3 is 16 amino acids long. Trimming left V 0 bases short and J 8 bases short, with 16 bases between. The V gene's germline CDR1 is SGHTA and CDR2 FQGNSA. As DNA, the CDR3 is TGTGCCAGCAGCTTAGCGTTGGCCGAGTCACGCGAAAAACTGTTTTTT. This translates into CASSLALAESREKLFF.

This chain connects TRBV19 to TRBJ1-3; D is unclear. V was shortened by 3 bases and J by 0 bases, with 9 bases between the two germline ends. Germline CDR1 LNHDA, CDR2 SQIVND (reference sequence). The CDR3 contains 15 residues. DNA of the CDR3: TGTGCCAGTAGTATCTCCCGGAGCTCTGGAAACACCATATATTTT. Translating it yields CASSISRSSGNTIYF.

In this sample, this clonotype turned up many times. The J gene is TRBJ2-7, the V gene TRBV7-2, with 7 nucleotides matching TRBD1. V gave up 3 bases and J gave up 9 bases; unmatched junction bases: 17. The CDR3 is 16 amino acids. Per the germline V gene, CDR1 is SGHTA and CDR2 is FQGNSA. The CDR3 DNA sequence: TGTGCCAGCAGCTTCGCCTCAGACAGGGTGCAAGAGGCGCAGTACTTC. This gives the protein CASSFASDRVQEAQYF.

The V call is TRBV20-1, the J call TRBJ1-5; no clear D gene. V lost 2 bases and J lost 0, with 8 bases in between. The CDR3 is made up of 14 amino acids. Germline values: CDR1 DFQATT, CDR2 SNEGSKA (reference sequence). The CDR3 bases are TGCAGTGCTAGAAGCCCTGATAGCAATCAGCCCCAGCATTTT. This sequence encodes CSARSPDSNQPQHF.

This clonotype turned up a few times. The chain combines TRBV28 with TRBJ2-3, with 11 bases that match TRBD1. The CDR3 runs 15 residues. CDR1 and CDR2 from the germline V gene are MDHEN and SYDVKM. The J segment lost 4 bases and the V segment lost 3 bases, leaving 3 bases of the junction unmatched. The CDR3 loop is CASSLRTGGADTQYF. CDR3 DNA: TGTGCCAGCAGTTTGCGGACAGGGGGCGCAGATACGCAGTATTTT.

The V gene is TRBV11-2, the J gene TRBJ2-7; TRBD1 matches 12 bases. J gave up 7 bases and V 5 bases, and 6 bases lay outside the gene matches. CDR3 size: 14 residues. Germline assignment: CDR1 SGHAT and CDR2 FQNNGV. CDR3 sequence (DNA): TGTGCCAGCAGCCCGGGACAGGGGGCTTGGGAGCAGTACTTC. Translation gives CASSPGQGAWEQYF.

This clonotype has more than one count but fewer than ten. The V call is TRBV4-1, the J call TRBJ1-2; 9 bases are a match to TRBD1. The CDR3 length is 16 residues. The germline CDR1 and CDR2 sequences are MGHRA and YSYEKL. Trimming took 4 bases from V and 4 from J; bases not matched to a gene: 10. In DNA, the CDR3 is TGCGCCAGCAGCCCACCCCCAGGACAGGGGCCCTATGGCTACACCTTC. This gives the protein CASSPPPGQGPYGYTF.

This clonotype has more than one count but fewer than ten. This chain uses TRBV6-2 or TRBV6-3 with TRBJ2-5, with 8 positions matching TRBD1. After removal of 2 bases from V and 2 bases from J, the junction contained 4 bases not matched to a gene. This CDR3 contains 15 residues. Germline V lookup: CDR1 MNHEY, CDR2 SVGEGT. CDR3 sequence: CASSYVRTGQETQYF. Written as DNA, the CDR3 is TGTGCCAGCAGTTACGTCCGGACAGGGCAAGAGACCCAGTACTTC.

This clonotype was counted between two and nine times. The V call is TRBV29-1, the J call TRBJ2-1; 9 positions match TRBD1. This CDR3 comprises 15 residues. Per germline, CDR1 SQVTM and CDR2 ANQGSEA. V shed 6 bases and J 4 bases; nucleotides not matched to a gene: 10. This CDR3 is CSVWPGQGRYNEQFF. The CDR3 bases are TGCAGCGTCTGGCCGGGACAGGGAAGATACAATGAGCAGTTCTTC.

This clonotype is judged medium-sized. The CDR3 reads CASRIATGAYNEQFF. The CDR3 DNA is TGTGCCAGCAGAATCGCGACAGGTGCCTACAATGAGCAGTTCTTC. This chain joins TRBV28 and TRBJ2-1; D possibly corresponds to TRBD1 (6 bases). This CDR3 spans 15 amino acids. Germline V gene sequence: CDR1 MDHEN, CDR2 SYDVKM. The V gene lost 6 bases and the J gene lost 2 bases, with 14 bases spanning the gap.

At least ten counts were recorded for this clonotype. This chain joins TRBV15 and TRBJ2-7, with D possibly TRBD1 on 6 matching bases. Trimming took 3 bases from V and 5 from J, leaving 17 bases between them. Germline values: CDR1 LNHNV, CDR2 YYDKDF (reference sequence). CDR3 length equals 15 residues. The CDR3 protein is CATSRRGSDMNEQYF. DNA of the CDR3: TGTGCCACCAGCAGGAGGGGGTCTGATATGAACGAGCAGTACTTC.

This clonotype appeared a few times. This chain connects TRBV28 to TRBJ2-5; 10 bases agree with TRBD1. Germline CDR1 reads MDHEN; CDR2 reads SYDVKM. This CDR3 comprises 15 residues. V lost 7 bases and J lost 5; bases outside the gene matches: 10. DNA of the CDR3: TGTGCCAGCATCCCGACAGGGGGCGCCGGGGAGACCCAGTACTTC. It codes for CASIPTGGAGETQYF.

This clonotype was recorded at least ten times. The chain uses TRBV7-2 and TRBJ2-7; TRBD1 is a possible D gene (6 bases). Trimming pared 3 bases from V and 5 bases from J, leaving 14 bases between. CDR3 size: 14 residues. From germline, CDR1 is SGHTA and CDR2 FQGNSA. The CDR3 sequence is CASSFRQGFHEQYF. The CDR3 DNA is TGTGCCAGCAGCTTTCGGCAGGGGTTCCACGAGCAGTACTTC.

This clonotype was observed a few times. The V and J genes are TRBV7-9 and TRBJ2-5; 7 bases map to TRBD1. Losses at the gene ends were 2 bases for V and 4 bases for J; bases not matched to a gene: 7. Germline V gene lookup returns CDR1 SEHNR and CDR2 FQNEAQ (reference sequence). CDR3 length: 15 residues. DNA of the CDR3: TGTGCCAGCAGCTTACAGACAGGGAGTTCAGAGACCCAGTACTTC. Translating it yields CASSLQTGSSETQYF.

The chain is built from TRBV5-4 and TRBJ1-2; D is undetermined. Trimming removed 3 bases from V and 2 bases from J, with 14 bases in between. The CDR3 consists of 15 residues. Per germline, CDR1 SGHNT and CDR2 YYREEE (reference sequence). The CDR3 here is CASSSSTDGNYGYTF. The DNA of the CDR3 is TGTGCCAGCAGCTCGTCGACGGACGGAAACTATGGCTACACCTTC.

This chain links TRBV25-1 with TRBJ1-1; 9 nucleotides align to TRBD1. Looked up from germline, CDR1 is MGHDK and CDR2 is SYGVNS. This CDR3 region has 14 residues. After removal of 4 bases from V and 10 bases from J, the junction contained 10 bases not matched to a gene. The CDR3 region is CASSARTLTGGAFF. CDR3 coding DNA: TGTGCCAGCAGTGCACGAACTCTGACAGGGGGAGCTTTCTTT.

The CDR3 protein is CATSDPDRPATDTQYF. In DNA form, the CDR3 reads TGTGCCACCAGTGACCCGGACAGACCGGCCACAGATACGCAGTATTTT. J is TRBJ2-3 and V is TRBV24-1; possible D gene TRBD1, 6 bases. Germline assignment: CDR1 KGHDR and CDR2 SFDVKD. This CDR3 spans 16 amino acids. Trimming left V 4 bases short and J 2 bases short, with 15 bases between.

The chain links TRBV5-1 to TRBJ2-1; TRBD2 matches 11 bases. Germline V gene data show CDR1 as SGHRS and CDR2 as YFSETQ. Trimming took 4 bases from V and 7 from J; bases not matched to a gene: 7. The CDR3 is 15 amino acids. The CDR3 DNA follows: TGCGCCAGCAGCGTTAGCGGGGGGGTGGGTAATGAGCAGTTCTTC. Protein product: CASSVSGGVGNEQFF.

The sample holds many counts of this clonotype. The chain joins TRBV28 to TRBJ2-7; no clear D. This CDR3 is 10 amino acids long. CDR1 and CDR2 from the germline V gene are MDHEN and SYDVKM. V lost 2 bases, J lost 6 bases, and 2 bases lay in between. The CDR3 DNA sequence: TGTGCCAGCAGTTTAAGCGAGCAGTACTTC. Its translation is CASSLSEQYF.

The CDR3 coding sequence is TGTGCCAGCAGCTTAGCGGCCGACTTTCGGAACACCGGGGAGCTGTTTTTT. Its protein is CASSLAADFRNTGELFF. The chain has TRBV11-2 and TRBJ2-2; D gene ambiguous. This CDR3 region has 17 residues. V lost 1 base and J 1 base, leaving 13 bases between the germline ends. The V gene's germline CDR1 is SGHAT and CDR2 FQNNGV.

The J gene is TRBJ2-3, the V gene TRBV6-1; 12 bases match TRBD2. This CDR3 region has 17 residues. Germline CDR1 reads MNHNS; CDR2 reads SASEGT. The V gene end was trimmed by 5 bases and the J gene end by 0 bases; junction bases not matched to a gene: 6. CDR3 residues: CASSRRTSGTSTDTQYF. As DNA, the CDR3 is TGTGCCAGCAGTCGCCGGACTAGCGGGACTAGCACAGATACGCAGTATTTT.

This clonotype was found many times. The chain combines TRBV7-2 with TRBJ1-1; 7 bases are a match to TRBD1. V lost 6 bases, J lost 1 base, and 5 bases stayed unmatched. Germline V lookup: CDR1 SGHTA, CDR2 FQGNSA. The CDR3 length is 14 residues. DNA for the CDR3: TGTGCCAGCAGGGCGGGACAGACGAACACTGAAGCTTTCTTT. Its protein product is CASRAGQTNTEAFF.